These T cell receptor beta chains were read from a single sample in a study of blood T cell repertoires in COVID-19. Measured with immunoSEQ multiplex PCR; TCRdb has only the in-frame clones, and not every one. The sample contains about 49,000 clones, over 75% of which appear only once. Sequencing was carried out using peripheral blood. The receptor set was obtained from a human donor in a cohort sampled during active COVID-19. Both conserved end residues are part of each CDR3. D genes are given only for firm matches. Only some rows state a clone size, as once, few, many or a class for expanded clones.

>TRBV7-9|few|TRBJ2-3|-
TGTGCCAGCAGCTCCCACCGGGGATCAGCAGATACGCAGTATTTT
CASSSHRGSADTQYF
>TRBV6-5|-|TRBJ2-1|TRBD2
TGTGCCAGCAGTTACTCCGGGAGGGCGTCCTACAATGAGCAGTTCTTC
CASSYSGRASYNEQFF
>TRBV11-3|-|TRBJ2-3|-
TGTGCCAGCAGCTTAAGCGAGGCAGATACGCAGTATTTT
CASSLSEADTQYF
>TRBV19|-|TRBJ2-1|TRBD2
TGTGCCAGTAGTGAGGGACTAGCGGATTACAATGAGCAGTTCTTC
CASSEGLADYNEQFF
>TRBV2|-|TRBJ1-6|-
TGTGCCAGCATAAGGAGCGCCTATAATTCACCCCTCCACTTT
CASIRSAYNSPLHF
>TRBV7-9|-|TRBJ2-1|-
TGTGCCAGCAGCCCCCAGGGAAATGAGCAGTTCTTC
CASSPQGNEQFF
>TRBV11-1|-|TRBJ1-1|-
TGTGCCAGCAGCTTAGACGGGAACACTGAAGCTTTCTTT
CASSLDGNTEAFF
>TRBV12-5|-|TRBJ1-3|-
TGTGCTAGTGGTTTGGTACTCTCTTTCGGAAACACCATATATTTT
CASGLVLSFGNTIYF
>TRBV7-2|-|TRBJ2-7|-
TGTGCCAGCAGCTTAGCCGGGACAAGCTCCTACGAGCAGTACTTC
CASSLAGTSSYEQYF
>TRBV6-5|-|TRBJ2-1|-
TGTGCCAGCAGTTACTCGAGGAATTCTAACTTTGAGCAGTTCTTC
CASSYSRNSNFEQFF
>TRBV7-9|-|TRBJ2-1|-
TGTGCCAGCAGCTCCTCCCTTAACTACAATGAGCAGTTCTTC
CASSSSLNYNEQFF
>TRBV30|-|TRBJ1-2|TRBD1
TGTGCCTGGAGACCTCTAGGACAGGAGACTAACTATGGCTACACCTTC
CAWRPLGQETNYGYTF
>TRBV9|once|TRBJ2-3|-
TGTGCCAGCAGCGTTAGCGCAGATACGCAGTATTTT
CASSVSADTQYF
>TRBV28|-|TRBJ1-3|-
TGTGCCAGCACCTTGGGTCTTCCAGGGGCTGGAAACACCATATATTTT
CASTLGLPGAGNTIYF
>TRBV15|once|TRBJ2-1|TRBD2
TGTGCCACCAGCAGGCTAGCGGGTTACAATGAGCAGTTCTTC
CATSRLAGYNEQFF
>TRBV5-1|few|TRBJ1-6|TRBD1
TGCGCCAGCAGCTTGGCCGGGACAGGGGTGAATTCACCCCTCCACTTT
CASSLAGTGVNSPLHF